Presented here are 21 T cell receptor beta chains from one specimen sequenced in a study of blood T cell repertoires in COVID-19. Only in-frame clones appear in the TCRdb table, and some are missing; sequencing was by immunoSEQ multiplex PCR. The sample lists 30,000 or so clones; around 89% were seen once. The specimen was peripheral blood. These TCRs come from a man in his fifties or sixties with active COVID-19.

CDR3 protein: CASSSTGSYEQYF. CDR3 bases: TGTGCCAGCAGCTCGACAGGGTCCTACGAGCAGTACTTC. This chain uses TRBV5-6 with TRBJ2-7, with TRBD1 matching over 7 bases. Germline CDR1 SGHDT, CDR2 YYEEEE. The CDR3 length is 13 residues. V dropped 3 bases and J dropped 1; count of bases not matched to a gene: 1.

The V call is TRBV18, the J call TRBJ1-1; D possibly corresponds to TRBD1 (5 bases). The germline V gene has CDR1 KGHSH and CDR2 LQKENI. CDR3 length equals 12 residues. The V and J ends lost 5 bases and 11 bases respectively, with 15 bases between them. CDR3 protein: CASSEDKRQAFF. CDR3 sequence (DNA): TGTGCCAGCTCAGAGGACAAACGCCAGGCTTTCTTT.

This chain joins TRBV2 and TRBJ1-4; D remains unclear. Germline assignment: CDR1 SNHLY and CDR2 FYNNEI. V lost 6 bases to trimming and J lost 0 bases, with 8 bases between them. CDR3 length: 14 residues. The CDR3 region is CASSYSSTNEKLFF. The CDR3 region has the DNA TGTGCCAGCAGCTACAGTTCAACTAATGAAAAACTGTTTTTT.

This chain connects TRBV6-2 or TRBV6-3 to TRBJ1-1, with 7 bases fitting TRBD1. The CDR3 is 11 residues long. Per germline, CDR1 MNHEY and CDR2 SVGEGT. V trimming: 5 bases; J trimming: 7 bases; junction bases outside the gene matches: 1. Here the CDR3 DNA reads TGTGCCAGCAGTGGGACAGATGAAGCTTTCTTT. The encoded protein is CASSGTDEAFF.

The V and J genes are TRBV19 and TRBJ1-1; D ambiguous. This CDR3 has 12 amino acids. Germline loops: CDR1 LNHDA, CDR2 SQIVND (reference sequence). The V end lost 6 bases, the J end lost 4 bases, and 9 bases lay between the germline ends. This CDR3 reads CASRSRITEAFF. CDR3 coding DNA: TGTGCCAGTAGGAGTAGAATCACTGAAGCTTTCTTT.

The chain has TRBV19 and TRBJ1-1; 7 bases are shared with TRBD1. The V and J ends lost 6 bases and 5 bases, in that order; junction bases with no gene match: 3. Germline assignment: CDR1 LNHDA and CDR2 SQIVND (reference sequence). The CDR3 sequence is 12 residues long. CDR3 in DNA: TGTGCCAGTAGGATGACAGGGACTGAAGCTTTCTTT. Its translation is CASRMTGTEAFF.

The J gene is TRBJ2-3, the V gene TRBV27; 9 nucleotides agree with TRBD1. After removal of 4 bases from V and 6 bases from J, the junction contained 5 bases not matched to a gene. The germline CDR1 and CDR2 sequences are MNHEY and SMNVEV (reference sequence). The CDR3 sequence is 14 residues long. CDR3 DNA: TGTGCCAGCAGTTCTCGACAGGGGGGTGATACGCAGTATTTT. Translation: CASSSRQGGDTQYF.

CDR3 nucleotide sequence: TGCGCCAGCAGCCAATTAGCGGGGGGGCCCGGCGAGCAGTACTTC. Amino acids: CASSQLAGGPGEQYF. This sequence joins TRBV4-3 and TRBJ2-7, with 11 bases fitting TRBD2. J gave up 6 bases and V 2 bases, and 6 bases lay outside the gene matches. Germline CDR1 and CDR2: LGHNA and YSLEER. This CDR3 is built from 15 residues.

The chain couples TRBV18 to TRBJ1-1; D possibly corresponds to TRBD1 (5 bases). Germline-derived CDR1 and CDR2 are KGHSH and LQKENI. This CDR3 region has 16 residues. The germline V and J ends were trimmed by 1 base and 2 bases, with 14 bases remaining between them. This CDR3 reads CASSPRPRGSNTEAFF. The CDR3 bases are TGTGCCAGCTCACCACGACCAAGGGGAAGTAACACTGAAGCTTTCTTT.

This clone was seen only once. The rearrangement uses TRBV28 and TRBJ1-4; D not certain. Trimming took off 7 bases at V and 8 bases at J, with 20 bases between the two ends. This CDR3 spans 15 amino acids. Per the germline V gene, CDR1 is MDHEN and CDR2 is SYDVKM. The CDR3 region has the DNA TGTGCCAGCATCAACGGCGGGGAGGTGGGGGAAAAACTGTTTTTT. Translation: CASINGGEVGEKLFF.

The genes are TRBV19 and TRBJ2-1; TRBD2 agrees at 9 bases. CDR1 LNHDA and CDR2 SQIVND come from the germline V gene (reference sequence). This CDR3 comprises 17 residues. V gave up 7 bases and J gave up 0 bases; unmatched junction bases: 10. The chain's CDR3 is CASTPGSGGYSYNEQFF. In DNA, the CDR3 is TGTGCCAGTACCCCTGGTAGCGGGGGTTACTCCTACAATGAGCAGTTCTTC.

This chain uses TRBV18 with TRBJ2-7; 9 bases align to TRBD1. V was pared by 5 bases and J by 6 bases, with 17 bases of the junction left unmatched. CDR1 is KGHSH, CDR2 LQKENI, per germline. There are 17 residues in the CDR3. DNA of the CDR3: TGTGCCAGCTCATTGCGGACAGGGGTAAATAGAGGAAGCGAGCAGTACTTC. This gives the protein CASSLRTGVNRGSEQYF.

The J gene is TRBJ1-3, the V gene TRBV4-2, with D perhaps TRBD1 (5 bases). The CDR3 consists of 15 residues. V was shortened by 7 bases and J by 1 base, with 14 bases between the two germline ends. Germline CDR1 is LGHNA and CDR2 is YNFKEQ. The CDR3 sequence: CASTLGGESGNTIYF. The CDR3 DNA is TGTGCCAGCACTCTCGGGGGGGAATCTGGAAACACCATATATTTT.

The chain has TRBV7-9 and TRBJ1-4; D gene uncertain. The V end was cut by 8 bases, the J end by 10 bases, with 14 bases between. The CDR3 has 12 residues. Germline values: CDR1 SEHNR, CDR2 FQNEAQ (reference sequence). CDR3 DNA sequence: TGTGCCAGCGAGGGCGCGCGAGGAAAACTGTTTTTT. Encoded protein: CASEGARGKLFF.

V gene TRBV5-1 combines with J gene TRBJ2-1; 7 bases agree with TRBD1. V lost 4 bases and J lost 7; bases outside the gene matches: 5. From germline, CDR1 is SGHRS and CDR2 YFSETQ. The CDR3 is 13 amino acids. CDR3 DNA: TGCGCCAGCAGCCCGGTCAGGGGGAATGAGCAGTTCTTC. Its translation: CASSPVRGNEQFF.

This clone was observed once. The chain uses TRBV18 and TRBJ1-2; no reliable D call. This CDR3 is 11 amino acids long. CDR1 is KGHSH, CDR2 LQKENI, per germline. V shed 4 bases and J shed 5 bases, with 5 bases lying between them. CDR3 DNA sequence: TGTGCCAGCTCACGGGAGTATGGCTACACCTTC. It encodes CASSREYGYTF.

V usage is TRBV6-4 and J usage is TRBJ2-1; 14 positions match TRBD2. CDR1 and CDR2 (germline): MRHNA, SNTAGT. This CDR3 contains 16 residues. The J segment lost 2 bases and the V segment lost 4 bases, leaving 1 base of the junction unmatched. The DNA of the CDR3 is TGTGCCAGCAGTGGGACTAGCGGGGGGACCTACAATGAGCAGTTCTTC. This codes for CASSGTSGGTYNEQFF.

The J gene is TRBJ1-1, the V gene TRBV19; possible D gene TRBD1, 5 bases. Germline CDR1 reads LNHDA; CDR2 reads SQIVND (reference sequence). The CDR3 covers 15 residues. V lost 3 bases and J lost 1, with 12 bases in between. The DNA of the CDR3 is TGTGCCAGTAGTATCTCGGACACCAGGAACACTGAAGCTTTCTTT. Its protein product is CASSISDTRNTEAFF.

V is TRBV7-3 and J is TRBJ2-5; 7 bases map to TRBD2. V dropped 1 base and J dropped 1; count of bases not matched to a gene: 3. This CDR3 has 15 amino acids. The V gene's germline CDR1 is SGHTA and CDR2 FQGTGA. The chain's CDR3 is CASSLSGTTQETQYF. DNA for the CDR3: TGTGCCAGCAGCTTAAGTGGGACTACCCAAGAGACCCAGTACTTC.

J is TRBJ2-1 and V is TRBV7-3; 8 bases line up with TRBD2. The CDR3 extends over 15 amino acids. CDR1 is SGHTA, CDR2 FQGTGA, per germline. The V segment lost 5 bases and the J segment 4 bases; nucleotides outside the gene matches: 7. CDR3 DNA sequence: TGTGCCAGCAGCGCCACTAGCGGAAGATACAATGAGCAGTTCTTC. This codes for CASSATSGRYNEQFF.

The CDR3 protein is CASSILQARTQYF. The DNA for the CDR3 is TGTGCCAGTAGTATCTTGCAGGCGCGTACGCAGTATTTT. V is TRBV19 and J is TRBJ2-3, with no clear D. Germline V CDR1 and CDR2: LNHDA, SQIVND (reference sequence). The CDR3 contains 13 residues. V dropped 3 bases and J dropped 8 bases, with 12 bases sitting between them. Supplemented by reference TRBV19 and TRBJ2-3, the full variable domain reads DGGITQSPKYLFRKEGQNVTLSCEQNLNHDAMYWYRQDPGQGLRLIYYSQIVNDFQKGDIAEGYSVSREKKESFPLTVTSAQKNPTAFYLCASSILQARTQYFGPGTRLTVL.